This T cell receptor beta chain stems from a study of blood T cell repertoires in COVID-19. Generated by immunoSEQ multiplex PCR, the TCRdb table keeps only in-frame clones and is missing some. The table has about 120,000 clones, around 85% seen once. Looked up from germline, CDR1 is SGHAT and CDR2 is FQNNGV. The CDR3 loop spans 15 amino acids. The trim removed 1 base at V and 5 bases at J, leaving 5 bases unmatched. The sequence was obtained from an older woman with COVID-19, enrolled during active disease. V gene TRBV11-2 combines with J gene TRBJ1-2, with TRBD1 identical over 9 bases. Source material: peripheral blood. CDR3 sequence reads: CASSLGATGGYGYTF. The DNA of the CDR3 is TGTGCCAGCAGCTTAGGGGCGACAGGGGGTTATGGCTACACCTTC.